The next 20 T cell receptor beta chains were all read from a single sample in a study of T cell repertoires in cytomegalovirus infection. TCRdb redid the calling of the reads with MiXCR, one entry per CDR3 protein. The data hold fewer than 550,000 distinct CDR3 sequences, with 16% observed a single time. The specimen was CD8+ T cells from PBMCs. The receptors were gathered from a human donor in good health (CMV status not recorded). Some clones in this sample may be carry-over from other donors' samples.

This clonotype was seen repeatedly, ten times or more. This chain joins TRBV7-9 and TRBJ1-2; D not resolved. CDR3 length: 15 residues. Germline loops: CDR1 SEHNR, CDR2 FQNEAQ (reference sequence). The V gene lost 1 base and the J gene lost 1 base, with 10 bases spanning the gap. CDR3 amino acids: CASSLGGALNYGYTF. In nucleotides, the CDR3 is TGTGCCAGCAGCTTAGGGGGAGCCCTTAACTATGGCTACACCTTC.

This clonotype has a count of ten or more. The V gene is TRBV6-5, the J gene TRBJ2-5; TRBD1 matches at 7 bases. CDR1 is MNHEY, CDR2 SVGAGI, per germline. V trimming: 6 bases; J trimming: 3 bases; junction bases outside the gene matches: 7. CDR3 size: 14 residues. CDR3 in amino acids: CASSSGTEEETQYF. Here the CDR3 DNA reads TGTGCCAGCAGCTCCGGGACAGAGGAAGAGACCCAGTACTTC.

This clonotype was observed a few times. The chain carries TRBV6-1 and TRBJ1-6; 7 nucleotides agree with TRBD1. The V gene's germline CDR1 is MNHNS and CDR2 SASEGT. This CDR3 is 13 amino acids long. The V gene end was trimmed by 8 bases and the J gene end by 10 bases; junction bases not matched to a gene: 8. The CDR3 is CASLRGKGSPLHF. The CDR3 region has the DNA TGTGCCAGCCTCAGGGGGAAAGGATCACCCCTCCACTTT.

The chain combines TRBV5-1 with TRBJ1-2, with 8 bases aligning to TRBD1. The germline V gene encodes CDR1 SGHRS and CDR2 YFSETQ. This CDR3 region has 16 residues. J was trimmed by 3 bases and V by 3 bases; bases with no gene match: 10. The CDR3 DNA reads as TGCGCCAGCAGCTCTACTAAGACAGGGGACGACTATGGCTACACCTTC. This codes for CASSSTKTGDDYGYTF.

V is TRBV14 and J is TRBJ2-2; D unresolved. The CDR3 is made up of 16 amino acids. The germline V and J ends were trimmed by 0 bases and 1 base, with 9 bases remaining between them. Germline CDR1 is SGHDN and CDR2 is FVKESK. The CDR3 here is CASSQDMEQNTGELFF. Written as DNA, the CDR3 is TGTGCCAGCAGCCAAGATATGGAACAGAACACCGGGGAGCTGTTTTTT.

There are many counts of this clonotype. The V gene is TRBV15, the J gene TRBJ2-1; D may be TRBD1 (6 bases). Germline-derived CDR1 and CDR2 are LNHNV and YYDKDF (reference sequence). The CDR3 has 13 residues. V lost 3 bases and J 8 bases, leaving 11 bases between the germline ends. CDR3 DNA sequence: TGTGCCACCAGCAGCACAGGGTCCCATGAGCAGTTCTTC. It encodes CATSSTGSHEQFF.

This clonotype was counted a few times. This sequence joins TRBV9 and TRBJ1-3; D not certain. The CDR3 has 16 residues. Germline V gene lookup returns CDR1 SGDLS and CDR2 YYNGEE. The V and J ends lost 4 bases and 0 bases respectively, with 14 bases between them. Here the CDR3 DNA reads TGTGCCAGCAGCCCGAGAGCGGTGGACTCTGGAAACACCATATATTTT. It codes for CASSPRAVDSGNTIYF.

The sample holds a few counts of this clonotype. This chain connects TRBV2 to TRBJ1-1; D remains unclear. Trimming cost V 1 base and J 6 bases, with 9 bases left between them. The germline gives CDR1 SNHLY, CDR2 FYNNEI. The CDR3 runs 13 residues. Here the CDR3 DNA reads TGTGCCAGCAGTGAAGGCAGACTTCCTGAAGCTTTCTTT. As protein: CASSEGRLPEAFF.

In this sample, this clonotype turned up a few times. Here the CDR3 DNA reads TGCGCCAGCAGCCAAGTCGGATTCACAGATACGCAGTATTTT. It translates to CASSQVGFTDTQYF. The chain has TRBV4-1 and TRBJ2-3; no firm D call. The CDR3 sequence is 14 residues long. Germline V gene data show CDR1 as MGHRA and CDR2 as YSYEKL. Deletions cut 1 base from V and 2 bases from J, with 7 bases between.

On this clonotype itself: The junction departs from germline at one end; a sequencing error may be responsible. CDR3 sequence: CTSGGKRYEQYF. The CDR3 DNA is TGTACCAGCGGGGGGAAGCGATACGAGCAGTACTTC. This chain connects TRBV14 to TRBJ2-7; 9 bases are shared with TRBD2. This CDR3 is 12 amino acids long. Germline V gene data show CDR1 as SGHDN and CDR2 as FVKESK.

This clonotype was detected many times. As DNA, the CDR3 is TGCGCCAGCAGCCTCCCAGTGCGGGGGCCGAGCTCCTACAATGAGCAGTTCTTC. Its protein is CASSLPVRGPSSYNEQFF. The rearrangement links TRBV4-1 to TRBJ2-1, with D perhaps matching TRBD2 (7 bases). Germline V gene data show CDR1 as MGHRA and CDR2 as YSYEKL. V dropped 4 bases and J dropped 0 bases, with 19 bases sitting between them. The CDR3 is made up of 18 amino acids.

A remark on this clonotype: At one boundary the junction diverges from the germline segment, which might be a read error. V gene TRBV7-4 combines with J gene TRBJ2-3; 12 nucleotides match TRBD1. CDR3 length: 17 residues. Germline CDR1 is SGHVT and CDR2 is SQSDAQ. The CDR3 loop is CASSPRLGQGATDTQGF. The CDR3 bases are TGTGCCAGCAGCCCCCGTTTGGGACAGGGGGCAACAGATACGCAGGGTTTT. Combining the CDR3 with reference TRBV7-4 and TRBJ2-3 gives the whole variable domain GAGVSQSPRYKVAKRGRDVALRCDSISGHVTLYWYRQTLGQGSEVLTYSQSDAQRDKSGRPSGRFSAERPERSVSTLKIQRTEQGDSAVYLCASSPRLGQGATDTQGFGPGTRLTVL.

This clonotype was recorded at least ten times. The chain carries TRBV7-9 and TRBJ2-3; a possible D gene is TRBD2 (7 bases). This CDR3 region has 15 residues. The V gene lost 8 bases and the J gene lost 1 base, with 16 bases spanning the gap. Germline V CDR1 and CDR2: SEHNR, FQNEAQ (reference sequence). For the CDR3, the DNA is TGTGCCAGCGCCGGACGGGGGGCGGGCACAGATACGCAGTATTTT. This codes for CASAGRGAGTDTQYF.

J is TRBJ2-2 and V is TRBV12-3 or TRBV12-4; no clear D. Trimming removed 5 bases from V and 10 bases from J, with 14 bases in between. The CDR3 loop spans 13 amino acids. CDR3 amino acids: CASSDLRAKELFF. The CDR3 coding sequence is TGTGCCAGCAGTGACCTCCGGGCCAAGGAGCTGTTTTTT.

At least ten counts were recorded for this clonotype. The rearrangement links TRBV6-1 to TRBJ2-3, with unresolved D. Trimming removed 5 bases from V and 7 bases from J, with 13 bases in between. This CDR3 has 13 amino acids. Germline lookup yields CDR1 MNHNS and CDR2 SASEGT. The CDR3 protein is CASSQYSANTQYF. CDR3 DNA: TGTGCCAGCAGTCAATACTCGGCAAATACGCAGTATTTT.

There are many counts of this clonotype. The chain employs TRBV10-3 and TRBJ2-3; D may correspond to TRBD1 or TRBD2 (5 bases each). There are 18 residues in the CDR3. The germline gives CDR1 ENHRY, CDR2 SYGVKD. V was shortened by 0 bases and J by 2 bases, with 18 bases between the two germline ends. CDR3 sequence (DNA): TGTGCCATCAGTGAGTCGGGGGTCCCTAGACCTAACACAGATACGCAGTATTTT. Translated: CAISESGVPRPNTDTQYF.

With respect to this clonotype: A read error is possible here, since a much larger clone lies one base away. No conserved phenylalanine or tryptophan is present at the end of the CDR3, so a read error is the likely explanation. V and J are TRBV7-9 and TRBJ2-1; D gene uncertain. Deletions cut 5 bases from V and 3 bases from J, with 11 bases between. Germline CDR1 SEHNR, CDR2 FQNEAQ (reference sequence). CDR3 length: 14 amino acids. The CDR3 sequence: CASSLSGRYNEQFL. The CDR3 nucleotides read TGTGCCAGCAGCCTTTCAGGACGCTACAATGAGCAGTTCTTA.

The chain has TRBV2 and TRBJ2-6; 8 bases map to TRBD1. The V gene end was trimmed by 8 bases and the J gene end by 0 bases; junction bases not matched to a gene: 18. CDR1 and CDR2 (germline): SNHLY, FYNNEI. This CDR3 has 20 amino acids. This CDR3 is CASWGPLGQGVPSGANVLTF. CDR3 nucleotide sequence: TGTGCCAGCTGGGGTCCCCTTGGACAGGGTGTACCCTCTGGGGCCAACGTCCTGACTTTC.

V gene TRBV14 combines with J gene TRBJ1-1, with TRBD1 matching 7 bases. V shed 4 bases, J shed 9 bases, and the junction held 17 bases outside the gene matches. The germline CDR1 and CDR2 sequences are SGHDN and FVKESK. The CDR3 spans 16 residues. This CDR3 reads CASSLRSTGAGGQAFF. CDR3 sequence (DNA): TGTGCCAGCAGCCTCCGTTCAACAGGGGCAGGGGGTCAAGCTTTCTTT.

This clonotype was seen many times. The V call is TRBV12-3 or TRBV12-4, the J call TRBJ1-1; no clear D. The CDR3 length is 13 residues. Trimming shortened V by 6 bases and J by 4 bases, and 12 bases separated the two germline ends. Here the CDR3 DNA reads TGTGCCAGCAGCCCCGACGGGTTCACTGAAGCTTTCTTT. As protein: CASSPDGFTEAFF.